This TCR beta chain was sequenced in a study of OX40 agonist ivuxolimab in advanced cancers. Study summary: The patients got ivuxolimab, which is an agonistic anti-OX40 (CD134) antibody. The study, taken as a whole, reports: In the expanded peripheral T cells, antigen specificity was never determined. CD8+ T cells were the subset that, on average, had more expanded clones than CD4+.

Clones were sequenced by immunoSEQ multiplex PCR, and TCRdb holds only the in-frame ones, with some missing. The sample includes roughly 81,000 clones, 88% seen only once; the top ten take approximately 0.43%. Between the trimmed V and J ends, which lost 1 base and 8 bases, there was a span of 14 bases. The CDR3 totals 14 residues. CDR1 and CDR2 from the germline V gene are SGHAT and FQNNGV. Individuals having autoimmune disease history or systemic immunosuppression were not enrolled. On this clone: What it binds is unknown.

The material was CD4+ or CD8+ T cells sorted from blood, obtained in a trial of the OX40 agonist ivuxolimab. The clonotype originates from an adult with an advanced solid tumor such as melanoma, head and neck, liver or kidney cancer. This chain links TRBV11-2 with TRBJ1-2; D is unresolved. CDR3: CASSLVVVGLGYTF. DNA for the CDR3: TGTGCCAGCAGCTTAGTTGTAGTTGGGCTCGGCTACACCTTC.